The rows below give T cell receptor beta chains drawn from one sample of a study of T cell responses to AZD1222 COVID-19 vaccine. Profiling relied on immunoSEQ multiplex PCR, and the TCRdb table lists in-frame clones only, not all of them. The data contain 90,000 or so clones, around 90% of them singletons. The sequencing used peripheral blood, collected on day 0 of AZD1222 vaccination. Receptors were obtained from an adult in good health. CDR3s include the opening cysteine and the closing phenylalanine or tryptophan. The D gene is left open where the match is weak. Expanded clones get a size class; other rows say once, few or many, or leave the size out.

D gene	V gene	J gene	clone size	CDR3 protein	CDR3 DNA
-	TRBV7-2	TRBJ1-5	-	CASSLGGVPQHF	TGTGCCAGCAGCTTAGGTGGAGTGCCCCAGCATTTT
-	TRBV19	TRBJ2-6	once	CASSIPRSGANVLTF	TGTGCCAGTAGTATACCGAGATCTGGGGCCAACGTCCTGACTTTC
TRBD2	TRBV10-3	TRBJ2-1	-	CAAGLAWNEQFF	TGTGCGGCGGGACTAGCGTGGAATGAGCAGTTCTTC
-	TRBV6-4	TRBJ1-1	-	CASSRDGGMNTEAFF	TGTGCCAGCAGCCGGGACGGCGGCATGAACACTGAAGCTTTCTTT
-	TRBV29-1	TRBJ2-7	-	CSVEAGQTYEQYF	TGCAGCGTTGAAGCGGGACAAACCTACGAGCAGTACTTC
TRBD1	TRBV27	TRBJ2-7	-	CASSRPGQGLYEQYF	TGTGCCAGCAGTCGGCCGGGACAGGGGCTTTACGAGCAGTACTTC
-	TRBV6-5	TRBJ2-2	-	CASSYGLPNTGELFF	TGTGCCAGCAGTTACGGTCTCCCGAACACCGGGGAGCTGTTTTTT
-	TRBV15	TRBJ2-3	-	CATSRRDSSTDTQYF	TGTGCCACCAGCAGGCGGGACAGTAGCACAGATACGCAGTATTTT
-	TRBV25-1	TRBJ1-4	-	CASSSSTKGYGEKLFF	TGTGCCAGCAGTTCCAGTACCAAGGGGTACGGTGAAAAACTGTTTTTT
-	TRBV28	TRBJ2-7	-	CASSSGALLQEQYF	TGTGCCAGCAGTTCTGGGGCACTTCTCCAGGAGCAGTACTTC
TRBD2	TRBV5-1	TRBJ2-2	-	CASSLDLRTSGPGELFF	TGCGCCAGCAGCTTGGATTTGCGGACTAGCGGGCCCGGGGAGCTGTTTTTT